This TCR beta chain was found in a study of blood T cell repertoires in COVID-19. Study as a whole: COVID-19 samples, acute and convalescent, were from the United States, Italy and Spain. T cells, B-cell-depleted T cells, or PBMCs supplied cDNA or gDNA.

V was pared by 2 bases and J by 13 bases, with 10 bases of the junction left unmatched. Germline-derived CDR1 and CDR2 are MNHEY and SMNVEV (reference sequence). This CDR3 is 15 amino acids long. The repertoire was sequenced with immunoSEQ multiplex PCR; TCRdb's copy has only in-frame clones and lacks some. The table includes 210,000 or so clones, about 91% detected once. The rearrangement links TRBV27 to TRBJ2-1; 11 bases map to TRBD1. This receptor was obtained from a man aged 25 to 40 with acute or convalescent COVID-19. Input material: peripheral blood. CDR3 amino acids: CASSLLGQGAQSQFF. The CDR3 coding sequence is TGTGCCAGCAGTTTACTAGGACAGGGGGCACAGAGTCAGTTCTTC.